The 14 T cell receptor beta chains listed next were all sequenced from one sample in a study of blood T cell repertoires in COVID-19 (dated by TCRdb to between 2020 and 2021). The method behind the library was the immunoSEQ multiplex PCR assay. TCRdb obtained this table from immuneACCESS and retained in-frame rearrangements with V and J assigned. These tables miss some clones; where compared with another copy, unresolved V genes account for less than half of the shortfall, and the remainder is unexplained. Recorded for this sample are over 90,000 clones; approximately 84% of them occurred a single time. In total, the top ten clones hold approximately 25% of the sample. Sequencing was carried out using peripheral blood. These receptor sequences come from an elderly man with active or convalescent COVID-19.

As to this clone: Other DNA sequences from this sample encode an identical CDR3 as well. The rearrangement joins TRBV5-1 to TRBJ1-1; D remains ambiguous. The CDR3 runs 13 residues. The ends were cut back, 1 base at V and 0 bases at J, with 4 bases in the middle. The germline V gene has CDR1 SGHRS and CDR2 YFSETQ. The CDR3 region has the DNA TGCGCCAGCAGCTTGACAGTGAACACTGAAGCTTTCTTT. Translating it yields CASSLTVNTEAFF.

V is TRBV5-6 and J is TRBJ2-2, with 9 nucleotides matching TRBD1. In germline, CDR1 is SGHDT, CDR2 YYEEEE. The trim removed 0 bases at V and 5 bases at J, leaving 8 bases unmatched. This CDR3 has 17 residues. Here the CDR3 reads CASSLVRDRVYTGELFF. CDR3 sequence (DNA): TGTGCCAGCAGCTTGGTCCGGGACAGGGTGTATACCGGGGAGCTGTTTTTT.

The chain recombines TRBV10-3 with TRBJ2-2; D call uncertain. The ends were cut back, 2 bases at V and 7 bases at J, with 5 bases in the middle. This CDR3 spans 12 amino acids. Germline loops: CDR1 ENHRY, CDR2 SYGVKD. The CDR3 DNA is TGTGCCATCAGTGAGGCAGTCGGGGAGCTGTTTTTT. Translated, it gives CAISEAVGELFF.

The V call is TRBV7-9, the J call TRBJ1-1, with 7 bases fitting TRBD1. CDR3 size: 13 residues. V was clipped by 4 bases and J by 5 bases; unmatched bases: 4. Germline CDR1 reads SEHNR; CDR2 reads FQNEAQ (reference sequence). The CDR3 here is CASSYRQGTEAFF. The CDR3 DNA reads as TGTGCCAGCAGCTACAGACAGGGAACTGAAGCTTTCTTT. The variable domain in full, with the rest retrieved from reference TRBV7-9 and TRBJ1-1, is DTGVSQNPRHKITKRGQNVTFRCDPISEHNRLYWYRQTLGQGPEFLTYFQNEAQLEKSRLLSDRFSAERPKGSFSTLEIQRTEQGDSAMYLCASSYRQGTEAFFGQGTRLTVV.

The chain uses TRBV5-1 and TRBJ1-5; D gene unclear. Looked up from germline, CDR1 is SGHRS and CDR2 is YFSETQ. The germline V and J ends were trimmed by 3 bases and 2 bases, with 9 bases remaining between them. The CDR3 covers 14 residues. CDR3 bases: TGCGCCAGCAGCTCTGCGGGAGGCAATCAGCCCCAGCATTTT. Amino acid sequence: CASSSAGGNQPQHF.

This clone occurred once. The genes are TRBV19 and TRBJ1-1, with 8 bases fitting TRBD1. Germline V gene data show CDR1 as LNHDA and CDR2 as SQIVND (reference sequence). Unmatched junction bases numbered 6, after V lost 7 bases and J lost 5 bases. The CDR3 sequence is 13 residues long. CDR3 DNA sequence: TGTGCCAGTACCTCCCGACAGGGGACTGAAGCTTTCTTT. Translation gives CASTSRQGTEAFF.

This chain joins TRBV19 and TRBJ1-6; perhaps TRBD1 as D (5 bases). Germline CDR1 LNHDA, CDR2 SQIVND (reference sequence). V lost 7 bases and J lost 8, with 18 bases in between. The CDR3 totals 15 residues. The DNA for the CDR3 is TGTGCCAGTACTTCCCCAAGGGGCTCGGATTCACCCCTCCACTTT. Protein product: CASTSPRGSDSPLHF.

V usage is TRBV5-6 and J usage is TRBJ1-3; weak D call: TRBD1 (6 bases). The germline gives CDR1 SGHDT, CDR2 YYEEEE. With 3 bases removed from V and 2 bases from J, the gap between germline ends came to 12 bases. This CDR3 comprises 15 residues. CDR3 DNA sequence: TGTGCCAGCAGCTACGTGGGGGCTGCTGGAAACACCATATATTTT. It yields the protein CASSYVGAAGNTIYF.

The CDR3 bases are TGCAGCGTCACAGGAAGTAAAAGCACCGGGGAGCTGTTTTTT. Protein: CSVTGSKSTGELFF. The chain combines TRBV29-1 with TRBJ2-2; TRBD1 is a possible D gene (5 bases). The CDR3 contains 14 residues. V was trimmed by 6 bases and J by 4 bases, leaving 15 bases between them. Germline values: CDR1 SQVTM, CDR2 ANQGSEA.

Here the CDR3 reads CASSKGGPSVDEQYF. The CDR3 nucleotides are TGTGCCAGCAGTAAAGGTGGCCCGAGCGTGGACGAGCAGTACTTC. The chain carries TRBV3-1 (or the pseudogene TRBV3-2) and TRBJ2-7; D is undetermined. This CDR3 has 15 amino acids. V was cut by 6 bases and J by 5 bases, with 20 bases left in between. Germline CDR1 LGHDT, CDR2 YNNKEL (reference sequence).

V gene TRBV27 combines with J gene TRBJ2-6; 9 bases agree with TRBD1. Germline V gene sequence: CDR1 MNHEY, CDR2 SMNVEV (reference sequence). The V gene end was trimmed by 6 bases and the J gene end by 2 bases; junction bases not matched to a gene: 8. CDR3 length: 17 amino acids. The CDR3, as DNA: TGTGCCAGCAGGCCCGGGACAGGGTCGGCTGGGGCCAACGTCCTGACTTTC. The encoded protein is CASRPGTGSAGANVLTF.

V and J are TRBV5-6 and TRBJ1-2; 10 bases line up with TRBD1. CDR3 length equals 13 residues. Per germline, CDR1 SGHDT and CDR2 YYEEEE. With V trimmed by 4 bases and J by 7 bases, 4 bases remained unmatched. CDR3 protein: CASSPDRGLGYTF. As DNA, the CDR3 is TGTGCCAGCAGCCCCGACAGGGGGCTTGGCTACACCTTC.

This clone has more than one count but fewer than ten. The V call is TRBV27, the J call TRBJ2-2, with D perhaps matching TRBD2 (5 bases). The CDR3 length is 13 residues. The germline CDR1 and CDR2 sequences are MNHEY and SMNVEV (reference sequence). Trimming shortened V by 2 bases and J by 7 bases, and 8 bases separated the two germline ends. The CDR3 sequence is CASSLEGIGELFF. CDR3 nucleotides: TGTGCCAGCAGTTTAGAGGGAATCGGGGAGCTGTTTTTT.

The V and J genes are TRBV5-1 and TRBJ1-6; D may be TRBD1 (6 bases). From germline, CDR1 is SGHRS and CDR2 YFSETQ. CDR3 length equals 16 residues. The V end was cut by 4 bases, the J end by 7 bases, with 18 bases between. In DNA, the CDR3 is TGCGCCAGCAGCAATCCCGGACAGAAAGTCAATTCACCCCTCCACTTT. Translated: CASSNPGQKVNSPLHF.